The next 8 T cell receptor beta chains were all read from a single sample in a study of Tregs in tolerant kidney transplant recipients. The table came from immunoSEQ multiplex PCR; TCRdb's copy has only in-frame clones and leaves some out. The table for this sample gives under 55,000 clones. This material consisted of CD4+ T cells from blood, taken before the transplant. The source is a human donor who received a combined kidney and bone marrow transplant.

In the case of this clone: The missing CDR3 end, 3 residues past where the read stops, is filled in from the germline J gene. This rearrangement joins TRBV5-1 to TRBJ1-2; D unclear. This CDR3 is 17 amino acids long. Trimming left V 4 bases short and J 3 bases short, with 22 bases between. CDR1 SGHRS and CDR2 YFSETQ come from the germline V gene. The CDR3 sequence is CASSQGSIGRQYYGYTF. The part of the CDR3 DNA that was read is TGCGCCAGCAGCCAAGGAAGTATAGGCAGACAATACTATGGC.

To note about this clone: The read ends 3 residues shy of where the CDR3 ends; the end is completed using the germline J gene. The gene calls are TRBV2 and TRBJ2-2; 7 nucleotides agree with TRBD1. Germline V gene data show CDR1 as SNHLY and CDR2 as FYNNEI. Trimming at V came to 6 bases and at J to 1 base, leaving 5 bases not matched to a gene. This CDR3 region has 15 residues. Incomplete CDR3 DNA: TGTGCCAGCAGAACCGACAGGGTGAACACCGGGGAG. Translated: CASRTDRVNTGE. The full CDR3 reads CASRTDRVNTGELFF.

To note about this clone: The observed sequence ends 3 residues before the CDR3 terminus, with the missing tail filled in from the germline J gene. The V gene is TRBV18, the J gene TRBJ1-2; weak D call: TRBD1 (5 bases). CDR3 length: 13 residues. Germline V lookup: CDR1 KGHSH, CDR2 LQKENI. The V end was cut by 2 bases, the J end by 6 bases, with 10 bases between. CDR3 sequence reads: CASSPAGRDGYTF. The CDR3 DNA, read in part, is TGTGCCAGCTCACCAGCGGGGCGAGATGGC.

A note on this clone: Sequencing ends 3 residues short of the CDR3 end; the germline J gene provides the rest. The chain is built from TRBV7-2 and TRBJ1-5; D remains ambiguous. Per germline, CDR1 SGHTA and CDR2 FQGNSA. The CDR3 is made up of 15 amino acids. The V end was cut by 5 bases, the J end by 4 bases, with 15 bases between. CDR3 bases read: TGTGCCAGCAGCGTCCTCCGGGGAGGGAATCAGCCC. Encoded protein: CASSVLRGGNQP. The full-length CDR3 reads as CASSVLRGGNQPQHF.

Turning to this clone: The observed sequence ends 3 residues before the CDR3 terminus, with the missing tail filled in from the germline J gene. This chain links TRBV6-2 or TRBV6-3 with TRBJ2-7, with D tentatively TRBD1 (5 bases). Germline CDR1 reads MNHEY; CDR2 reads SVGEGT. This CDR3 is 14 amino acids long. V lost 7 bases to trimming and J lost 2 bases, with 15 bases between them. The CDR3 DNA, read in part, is TGTGCCAGCACTAGAGCCAGGGTCCCCTACGAG. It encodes CASTRARVPYE. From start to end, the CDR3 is CASTRARVPYEQYF.

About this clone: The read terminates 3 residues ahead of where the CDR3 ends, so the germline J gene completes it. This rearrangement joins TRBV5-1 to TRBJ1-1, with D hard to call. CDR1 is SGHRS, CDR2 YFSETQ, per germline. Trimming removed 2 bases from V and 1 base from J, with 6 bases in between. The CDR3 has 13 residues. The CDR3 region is CASSFSQNTEAFF. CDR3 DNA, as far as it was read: TGCGCCAGCAGCTTTAGCCAGAACACTGAA. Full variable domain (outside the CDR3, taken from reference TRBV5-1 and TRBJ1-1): KAGVTQTPRYLIKTRGQQVTLSCSPISGHRSVSWYQQTPGQGLQFLFEYFSETQRNKGNFPGRFSGRQFSNSRSEMNVSTLELGDSALYLCASSFSQNTEAFFGQGTRLTVV.

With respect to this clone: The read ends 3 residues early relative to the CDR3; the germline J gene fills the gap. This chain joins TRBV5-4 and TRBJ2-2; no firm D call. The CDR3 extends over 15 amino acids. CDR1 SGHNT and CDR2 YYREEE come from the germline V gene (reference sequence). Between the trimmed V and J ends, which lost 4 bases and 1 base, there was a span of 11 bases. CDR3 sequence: CASSPGAGNTGELFF. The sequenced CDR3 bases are TGTGCCAGCAGCCCTGGAGCAGGGAACACCGGGGAG.

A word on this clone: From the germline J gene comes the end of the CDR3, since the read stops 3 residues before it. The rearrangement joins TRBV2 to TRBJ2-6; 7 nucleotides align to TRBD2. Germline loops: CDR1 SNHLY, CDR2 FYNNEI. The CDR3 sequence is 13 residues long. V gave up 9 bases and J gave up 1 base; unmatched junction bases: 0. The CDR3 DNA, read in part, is TGTGCCAGGCGGGGGTCTGGGGCCAACGTC. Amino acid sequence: CARRGSGANV. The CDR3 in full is CARRGSGANVLTF.